These T cell receptor beta chains were read from a single sample in a study of cytomegalovirus exposure and HLA in healthy donors. Sequenced by immunoSEQ multiplex PCR; TCRdb stores in-frame clones only, minus some. This table holds around 150,000 clones, over 70% found once. Sequencing was carried out using PBMCs. These receptors were taken from a man aged 30-40 years in good health and CMV-seronegative. Both conserved end residues are part of each CDR3.

TRBJ2-1	TRBV5-1	CASSFGLAGGGSSYNEQFF
TRBJ1-5	TRBV6-6	CASRTQGAANQPQHF
TRBJ2-7	TRBV4-1	CASSQVDRGMDEQYF
TRBJ2-7	TRBV29-1	CSAWGDRDYEQYF
TRBJ2-5	TRBV6-5	CASRNGLAEETQYF
TRBJ2-3	TRBV6-5	CASRSVGILTDTQYF
TRBJ2-1	TRBV5-6	CASSLFLRVAEQFF
TRBJ2-2	TRBV11-2	CASSFPRTSGRTGELFF
TRBJ1-1	TRBV5-1	CASSLELDMNTEAFF
TRBJ1-2	TRBV5-1	CASSLAGQSRGYTF
TRBJ1-2	TRBV7-3	CASSPDGAAGYGYTF
TRBJ2-5	TRBV28	CASSFPGNGETQYF
TRBJ1-2	TRBV28	CASSTGTLGYTF
TRBJ2-7	TRBV10-2	CASRPGQGRYEQYF
TRBJ2-7	TRBV28	CASSSETGLYEQYF
TRBJ1-2	TRBV19	CASIMTGGQGKGGYTF
TRBJ2-1	TRBV19	CASRLAGAVNEQFF
TRBJ2-1	TRBV25-1	CASGRANNEQFF
TRBJ1-3	TRBV2	CASSRQDVDTIYF
TRBJ2-3	TRBV6-1	CASSDTGVVTDTQYF
TRBJ1-6	TRBV27	CASSFTGRNSPLHF
TRBJ2-7	TRBV27	CASSPRTSGRASYEQYF
TRBJ1-1	TRBV28	CASSLAPQGLGTEAFF
TRBJ1-5	TRBV7-9	CASSRGQYNQPQHF
TRBJ1-5	TRBV27	CASSGQPQHF
TRBJ2-5	TRBV28	CASSLLGLDRGSQETQYF
TRBJ2-1	TRBV30	CAWRPDRGRNEQFF
TRBJ2-7	TRBV7-9	CASSFRDRAYEQYF
TRBJ2-6	TRBV27	CASGTGPSGANVLTF
TRBJ2-7	TRBV7-2	CASSLAGGNYEQYF
TRBJ2-7	TRBV9	CASSASGTGPRSNEQYF
TRBJ1-5	TRBV6-1	CASGTGTNYQPQHF
TRBJ2-7	TRBV28	CASSSTFRSSSYEQYF
TRBJ2-1	TRBV14	CASQTSGRSSEQFF
TRBJ1-4	TRBV7-6	CASSPGQGEKLFF
.	TRBV28	CASSFPGLAGGYEQYF
TRBJ1-1	TRBV27	CASSLSRVGTEAFF
TRBJ2-7	TRBV7-8	CASSGREGSYEQYF
TRBJ1-1	TRBV11-3	CASPMDTQGTEAFF
TRBJ2-2	TRBV6-5	CASSSTGRENEELFF
TRBJ2-1	TRBV7-9	CASSSEENEQFF
TRBJ1-2	TRBV5-6	CASSLGSGAGYYGYTF
TRBJ1-1	TRBV6-5	CASSSWSGRNTEAFF
TRBJ1-1	TRBV15	CATSSAKEAAFF
TRBJ2-7	TRBV20-1	CSPRTSIEQYF
TRBJ1-4	TRBV5-4	CASSFLGGANEKLFF
TRBJ2-1	TRBV7-3	CASGAGGDNEQFF
TRBJ2-7	TRBV4-3	CASSHTGQGLDEQYF
TRBJ1-4	TRBV12-5	CASETGANNEKLFF
TRBJ2-1	TRBV28	CASSLGGQYNEQFF
TRBJ2-2	TRBV10-3	CAIGLAGGTGELFF
TRBJ2-7	TRBV5-6	CASSFTSGTYEQYF
TRBJ2-5	TRBV7-6	CASRPSLDQETQYF
TRBJ1-2	TRBV9	CASSVARGISYGYTF
TRBJ2-1	TRBV6-5	CASGRGDNEQFF